The present T cell receptor (beta chain) was sequenced within a study of molecular identifiers for immune sequencing clone quantification (dated by TCRdb to the late 2010s). General notes on the study: For a replicate experiment, RNA from 20,000 or 100,000 naive CD8 T cells was divided into five aliquots, and four of the five aliquots were sequenced. CD8 T cells were used in a methods study to benchmark molecular-identifier clustering-based TCR repertoire sequencing (MIDCIRS) and TCR RNA copy counting.

The germline V gene (reference sequence) sets CDR1 to DFQATT and CDR2 to SNEGSKA. There are 14 amino acids in the CDR3, from cysteine to phenylalanine inclusive. The only DNA kept is the CDR3, 42 bases in frame from the first base. Deletion took 3 bases off V and 5 bases off J, with a span of 14 bases between the germline ends. Points the paper makes about the study in general: When barcode sub-clustering was left out, chimeric consensus sequences inflated TCR diversity, with chimeras reaching as high as 47%. Modeling indicated roughly 3.2 TCR RNA copies recovered per cell, compared with around 9.8 by digital PCR, which implies a capture efficiency of 25% to 35%. Identical TCR molecules sharing a barcode could cause highly expanded clone sizes to be underestimated. Spiked-in Jurkat TCR RNA (10 copies' worth), which is not part of the donor repertoire, was contained in the naive libraries. Spiked-in Jurkat TCR RNA equal to a single cell's worth was reported to be detectable even within one million naive CD8 T cells. In CMV-specific effector cells, clones with more than 20 RNA copies contained over 99% of molecules, whereas in naive cells such clones contained under 1% of molecules.

Naive CD8 T cell libraries were made from approximately 20,000 to 1,000,000 sorted cells using 10%, 30% or 50% of purified RNA. Naive CD8 T cells were FACS-sorted as CD8+CD4-CCR7+CD45RA+ on a BD FACSAria II into RLT Plus buffer. Detection sensitivity was tested by spiking Jurkat RNA equal to fewer than twelve TCR copies' worth into samples containing roughly 18,000-1,000,000 naive CD8 T cells. CD8 T cells were enriched using RosetteSep CD8+ T Cell Enrichment Cocktail and Ficoll-Paque, and the enriched cells then underwent ACK red cell lysis. Receptor amplification or capture employed PCR. The listed sequencing device is Illumina HiSeq 4000. Bulk TCR libraries were made following a previously described method, with the TCR primers given in Table S5. Purification of total RNA was performed with the Qiagen AllPrep DNA/RNA kit. Before analysis, reads from multiple sequencing runs of one library were combined. Per the original workflow: Only reads with exact TCR constant sequence were kept, trimmed to 150 nt, and grouped by their 12-nt molecular barcodes. Within each barcode group, reads were sub-clustered at a 15% Levenshtein threshold, and quality-weighted consensus sequences were built per RNA molecule. Non-functional sequences were removed, as were lower-count sequences one edit away from another. Based on a fit of two negative binomial distributions, barcode sub-clusters having less than 20% of the maximum read count were discarded. TCRdb reprocessing: public reads trimmed at Q25 with fastp, clones called with MiXCR, in-frame beta chains kept. Each entry merges the rows of one CDR3 protein and shows their most common DNA and genes. TCRdb assigned the V and J calls; the authors' analysis was not used. This sample holds some 9,800 distinct CDR3 sequences; 15% to 20% were observed only once. Of the sample, more than 2% falls within the top ten clones.

Taking its sample share into account, this clonotype is medium-sized (0.01 to 0.1%). Its antigen specificity is not known. No qualities accompany the bases; no much larger clone lies one base away. Sequenced input: naive CD8+ T cells from blood, with Jurkat cell RNA spiked in. Sample cell subset or site, as interpreted from the label and publication: FACS-sorted CD8+CD4-CCR7+CD45RA+ naive T cells. In this chain, TRBV20-1 is recombined with TRBJ2-1; matching of 5 bases hints at TRBD2 as the D gene. The sequence came from a human donor in good health. Some libraries in this study had Jurkat cell RNA spiked in. The DNA sequence is given as TGCAGTGCTAGGGGAGACGTGCCGAACAATGAGCAGTTCTTC. This translates into CSARGDVPNNEQFF.